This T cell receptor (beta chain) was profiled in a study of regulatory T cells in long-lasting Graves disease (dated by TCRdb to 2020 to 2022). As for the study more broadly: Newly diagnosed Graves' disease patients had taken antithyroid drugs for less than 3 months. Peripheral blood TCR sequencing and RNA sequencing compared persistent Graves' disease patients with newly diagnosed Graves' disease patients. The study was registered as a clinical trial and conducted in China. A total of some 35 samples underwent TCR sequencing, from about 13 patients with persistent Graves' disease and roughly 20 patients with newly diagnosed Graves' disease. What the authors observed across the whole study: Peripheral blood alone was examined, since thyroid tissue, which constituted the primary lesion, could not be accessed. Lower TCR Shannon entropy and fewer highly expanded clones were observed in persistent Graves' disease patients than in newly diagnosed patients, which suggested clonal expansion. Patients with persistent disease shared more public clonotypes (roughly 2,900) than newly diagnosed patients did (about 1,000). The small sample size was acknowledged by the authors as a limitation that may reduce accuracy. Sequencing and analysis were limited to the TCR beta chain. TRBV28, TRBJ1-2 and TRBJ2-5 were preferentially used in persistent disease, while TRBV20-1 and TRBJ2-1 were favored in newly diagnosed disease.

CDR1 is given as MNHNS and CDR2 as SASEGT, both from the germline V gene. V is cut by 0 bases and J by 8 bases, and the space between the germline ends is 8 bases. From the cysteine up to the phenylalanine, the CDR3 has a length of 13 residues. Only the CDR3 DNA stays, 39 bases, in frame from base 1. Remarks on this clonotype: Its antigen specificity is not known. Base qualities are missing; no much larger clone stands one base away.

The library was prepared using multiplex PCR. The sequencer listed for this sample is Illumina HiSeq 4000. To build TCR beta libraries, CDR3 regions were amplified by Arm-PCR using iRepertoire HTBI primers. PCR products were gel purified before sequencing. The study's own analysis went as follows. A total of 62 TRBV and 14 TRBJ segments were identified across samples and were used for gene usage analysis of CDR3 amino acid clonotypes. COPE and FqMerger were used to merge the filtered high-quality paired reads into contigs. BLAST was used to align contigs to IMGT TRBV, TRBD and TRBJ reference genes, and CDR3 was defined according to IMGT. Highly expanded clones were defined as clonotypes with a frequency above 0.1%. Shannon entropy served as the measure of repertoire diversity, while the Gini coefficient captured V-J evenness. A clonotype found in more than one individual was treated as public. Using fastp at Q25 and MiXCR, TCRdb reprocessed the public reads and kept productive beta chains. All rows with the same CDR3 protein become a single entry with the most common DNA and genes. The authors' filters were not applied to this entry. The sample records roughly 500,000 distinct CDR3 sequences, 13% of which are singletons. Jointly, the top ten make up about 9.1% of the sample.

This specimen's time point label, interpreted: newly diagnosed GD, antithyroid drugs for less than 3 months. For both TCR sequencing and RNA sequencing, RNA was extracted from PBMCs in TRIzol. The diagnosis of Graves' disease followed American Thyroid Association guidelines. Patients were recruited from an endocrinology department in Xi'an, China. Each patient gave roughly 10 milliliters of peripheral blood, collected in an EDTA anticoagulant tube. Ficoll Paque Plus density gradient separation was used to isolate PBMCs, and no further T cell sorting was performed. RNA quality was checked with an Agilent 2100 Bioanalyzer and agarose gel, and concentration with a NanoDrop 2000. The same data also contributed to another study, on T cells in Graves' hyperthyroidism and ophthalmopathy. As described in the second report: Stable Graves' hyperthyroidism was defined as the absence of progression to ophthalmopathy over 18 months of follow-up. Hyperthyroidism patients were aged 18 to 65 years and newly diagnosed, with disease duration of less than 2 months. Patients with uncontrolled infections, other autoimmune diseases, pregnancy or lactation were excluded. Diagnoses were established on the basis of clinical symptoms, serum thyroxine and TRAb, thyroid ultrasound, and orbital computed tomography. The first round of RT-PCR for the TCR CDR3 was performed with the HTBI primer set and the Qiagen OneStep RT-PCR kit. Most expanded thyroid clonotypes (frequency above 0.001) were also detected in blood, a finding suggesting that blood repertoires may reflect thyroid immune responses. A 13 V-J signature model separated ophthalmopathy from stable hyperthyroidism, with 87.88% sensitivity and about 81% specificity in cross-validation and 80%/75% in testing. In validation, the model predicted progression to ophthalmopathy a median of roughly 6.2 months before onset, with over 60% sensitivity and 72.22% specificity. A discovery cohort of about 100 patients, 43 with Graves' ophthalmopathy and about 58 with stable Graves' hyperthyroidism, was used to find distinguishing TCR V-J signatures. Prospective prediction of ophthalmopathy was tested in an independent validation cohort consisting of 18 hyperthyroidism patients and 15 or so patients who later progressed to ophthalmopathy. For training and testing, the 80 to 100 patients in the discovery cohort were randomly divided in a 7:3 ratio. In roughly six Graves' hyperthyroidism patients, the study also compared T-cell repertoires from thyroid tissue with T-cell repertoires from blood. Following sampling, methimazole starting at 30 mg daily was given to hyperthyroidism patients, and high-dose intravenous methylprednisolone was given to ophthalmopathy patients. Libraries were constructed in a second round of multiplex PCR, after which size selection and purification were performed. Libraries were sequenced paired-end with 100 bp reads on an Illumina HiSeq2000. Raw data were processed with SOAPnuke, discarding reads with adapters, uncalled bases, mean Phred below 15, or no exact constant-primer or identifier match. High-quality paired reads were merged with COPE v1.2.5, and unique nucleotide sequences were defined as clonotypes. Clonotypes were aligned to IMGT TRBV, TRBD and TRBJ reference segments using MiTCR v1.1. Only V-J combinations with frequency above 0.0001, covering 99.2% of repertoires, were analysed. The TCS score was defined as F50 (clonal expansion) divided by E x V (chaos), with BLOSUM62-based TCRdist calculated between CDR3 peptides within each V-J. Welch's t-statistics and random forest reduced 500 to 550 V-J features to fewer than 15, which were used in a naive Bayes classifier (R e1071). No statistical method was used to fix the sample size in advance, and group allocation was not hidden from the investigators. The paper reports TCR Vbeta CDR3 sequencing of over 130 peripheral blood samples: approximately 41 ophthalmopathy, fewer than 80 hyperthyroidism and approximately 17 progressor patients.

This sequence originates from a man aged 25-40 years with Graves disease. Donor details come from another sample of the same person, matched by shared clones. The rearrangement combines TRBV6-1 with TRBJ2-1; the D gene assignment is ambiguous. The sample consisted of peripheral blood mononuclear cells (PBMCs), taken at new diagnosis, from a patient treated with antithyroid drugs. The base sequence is TGTGCCAGCAGTGAAGCGCTTCTAGATGAGCAGTTCTTC. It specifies CASSEALLDEQFF.